This TCR beta chain came from a study of cytomegalovirus exposure and HLA in healthy donors. Study as a whole: The same platform was used for the 110 or so validation repertoires and the 500 to 700 first-cohort repertoires, a later analysis reported. Overall study results and limits: It was 150 to 200 TCR beta chains that were listed as cytomegalovirus-associated.

Germline V gives CDR1 MNHEY, CDR2 SVGAGI. The CDR3 runs to 15 residues. J gave up 4 bases and V 4 bases, and 6 bases lay outside the gene matches. This table comes from immunoSEQ multiplex PCR, and its TCRdb copy is limited to in-frame clones, with some not included. The sample shows 43,000 or so clones, 90% to 95% of them seen only once. As for this clone: Its antigen is not known.

The chain is built from TRBV6-5 and TRBJ1-3; 8 nucleotides match TRBD1. Sequenced input: PBMCs. This sequence originates from a man between 18 and 29 years old in good health and CMV-seronegative. CDR3 residues: CASSSWTGRGNTIYF. The CDR3 nucleotides read TGTGCCAGCAGTTCTTGGACAGGGAGAGGAAACACCATATATTTT.